The 16 T cell receptor beta chains given below trace back to one sample, sequenced in a study of cytomegalovirus exposure and HLA in healthy donors. Amplification used 60 Vbeta primers and 13 Jbeta primers. Method: immunoSEQ multiplex PCR; TCRdb's copy keeps in-frame clones and lacks some. The sample consists of tens of thousands of clones, about three quarters of them appearing once. Material for sequencing was PBMCs. These receptors all stem from a woman between 50 and 59 years old in good health and CMV-seropositive.

This clone has only a few counts. The chain carries TRBV5-1 and TRBJ1-2, with D maybe TRBD1 (5 bases). V lost 4 bases to trimming and J lost 2 bases, with 9 bases between them. This CDR3 region has 13 residues. The germline gives CDR1 SGHRS, CDR2 YFSETQ. DNA for the CDR3: TGCGCCAGCAGCGAGGGACTAAACTATGGCTACACCTTC. This gives the protein CASSEGLNYGYTF.

The rearrangement uses TRBV18 and TRBJ1-2, with a possible D match to TRBD1 (6 bases). The V end was cut by 3 bases, the J end by 5 bases, with 22 bases between. The CDR3 is 17 amino acids. The germline gives CDR1 KGHSH, CDR2 LQKENI. The CDR3 here is CASSPGIGGGDSYGYTF. The CDR3 DNA follows: TGTGCCAGCTCACCGGGGATAGGTGGGGGCGACTCTTATGGCTACACCTTC.

This clone was observed a single time. This chain links TRBV10-3 with TRBJ2-7; 15 bases match TRBD2. Germline values: CDR1 ENHRY, CDR2 SYGVKD. Trimming took 0 bases from V and 2 from J; bases not matched to a gene: 5. The CDR3 extends over 18 amino acids. In nucleotides, the CDR3 is TGTGCCATCAGTGAGTCGTTGGGGACTAGCGGGGGGACCTACGAGCAGTACTTC. Translation: CAISESLGTSGGTYEQYF.

The chain combines TRBV28 with TRBJ1-2, with TRBD1 identical over 8 bases. CDR3 size: 12 residues. Per germline, CDR1 MDHEN and CDR2 SYDVKM. V gave up 6 bases and J gave up 10 bases; unmatched junction bases: 7. The CDR3: CASRGTGINYTF. In DNA form, the CDR3 reads TGTGCCAGCAGGGGGACAGGTATTAACTACACCTTC.

This CDR3 is CASSSSGTSRYEQYF. CDR3 bases: TGTGCCAGCAGTTCCTCCGGGACTAGCCGGTACGAGCAGTACTTC. The chain employs TRBV28 and TRBJ2-7, with 9 bases fitting TRBD2. This CDR3 is built from 15 residues. Trimming cost V 4 bases and J 4 bases; bases outside gene matches: 8. Looked up from germline, CDR1 is MDHEN and CDR2 is SYDVKM.

This clone has more than one count but fewer than ten. The V and J genes are TRBV10-2 and TRBJ2-2, with TRBD2 identical over 10 bases. There are 15 residues in the CDR3. Trimming at V came to 8 bases and at J to 7 bases, leaving 10 bases not matched to a gene. Germline values: CDR1 WSHSY, CDR2 SAAADI. CDR3 DNA: TGCGCCAGCGGGGGCCTAGCGGGAGATGGCGGGGAGCTGTTTTTT. Its translation: CASGGLAGDGGELFF.

The chain uses TRBV10-1 and TRBJ2-1; perhaps TRBD2 as D (6 bases). This CDR3 contains 18 residues. From germline, CDR1 is WNHNN and CDR2 SYGVQD (reference sequence). V was trimmed by 9 bases and J by 3 bases, leaving 27 bases between them. The CDR3 loop is CASTGGVGAGFYYNEQFF. As DNA, the CDR3 is TGCGCCAGTACAGGCGGGGTAGGTGCGGGGTTTTACTACAATGAGCAGTTCTTC.

In its sample, this clone was seen once. This rearrangement joins TRBV30 to TRBJ2-1; TRBD1 matches at 7 bases. J lost 3 bases, V lost 4 bases, and 12 bases had no gene match. This CDR3 comprises 16 residues. Per germline, CDR1 GTSNPN and CDR2 SVGIG (reference sequence). CDR3 sequence: CAWKNMTGSFYNEQFF. The CDR3, as DNA: TGTGCCTGGAAGAATATGACAGGGAGTTTCTACAATGAGCAGTTCTTC.

The CDR3 loop reads CASSGEGAGSPLHF. The CDR3 DNA is TGTGCCAGCAGTGGAGAGGGGGCGGGGTCACCCCTCCACTTT. The V gene is TRBV2, the J gene TRBJ1-6, with 7 bases matching TRBD1. Trimming removed 4 bases from V and 10 bases from J; junction bases left unmatched: 7. CDR3 length: 14 residues. CDR1 is SNHLY and CDR2 is FYNNEI in the germline V gene.

The gene calls are TRBV21-1 and TRBJ2-2; the table calls TRBD2, which could not be checked here. TRBV21-1 constitutes a pseudogene. CDR3 length equals 17 residues. DNA of the CDR3: TGTGCCAGCAGCAAAGGGAGGGGCGGGAGCGGCACCGGGGAGCTGTTTTTT. Protein sequence: CASSKGRGGSGTGELFF.

The rearrangement links TRBV9 to TRBJ2-3; possible D gene TRBD2, 5 bases. Germline-derived CDR1 and CDR2 are SGDLS and YYNGEE. Trimming removed 6 bases at V and 1 base at J, with 12 bases between. The CDR3 has 14 residues. The chain's CDR3 is CASNAGRGTDTQYF. The CDR3 nucleotides read TGTGCCAGCAATGCGGGTCGTGGCACAGATACGCAGTATTTT.

As for this clone: Other DNA sequences in the sample encode the same CDR3. The chain has TRBV27 and TRBJ2-1; D may be TRBD2 (6 bases). V was clipped by 0 bases and J by 7 bases, with 13 bases between them. The CDR3 runs 15 residues. Germline lookup yields CDR1 MNHEY and CDR2 SMNVEV (reference sequence). CDR3 bases: TGTGCCAGCAGTTTATCACGGGGGTATGGTAATGAGCAGTTCTTC. It specifies CASSLSRGYGNEQFF.

The chain recombines TRBV28 with TRBJ2-3, with 12 bases identical to TRBD2. The CDR3 covers 19 residues. Germline trimming cut 5 bases from V and 4 bases from J; bases unmatched to any gene: 16. Germline V gene lookup returns CDR1 MDHEN and CDR2 SYDVKM. Written as DNA, the CDR3 is TGTGCCAGCAGTCCGCCCGGACTAGCGGGAACCACCCTCCCAGATACGCAGTATTTT. It is translated as CASSPPGLAGTTLPDTQYF.

This chain links TRBV10-3 with TRBJ1-3, with D maybe TRBD1 (5 bases). This CDR3 region has 18 residues. CDR1 and CDR2 (germline): ENHRY, SYGVKD. With 0 bases removed from V and 3 bases from J, the gap between germline ends came to 18 bases. Written as DNA, the CDR3 is TGTGCCATCAGTGAGTCACGGGCCCTTCAGGGTGGTGGAAACACCATATATTTT. This translates into CAISESRALQGGGNTIYF.

The V and J genes are TRBV29-1 and TRBJ1-4; tentatively, D is TRBD1 (6 bases). CDR1 is SQVTM and CDR2 is ANQGSEA in the germline V gene. Trimming pared 0 bases from V and 10 bases from J, leaving 15 bases between. This CDR3 has 14 amino acids. CDR3 in DNA: TGCAGCGTTGAAGAACAGGGATTAGGTGGAAAACTGTTTTTT. Translation: CSVEEQGLGGKLFF.

J is TRBJ2-7 and V is TRBV18, with TRBD2 as a possible D gene (5 bases). V was clipped by 3 bases and J by 6 bases, with 12 bases between them. Germline V gene sequence: CDR1 KGHSH, CDR2 LQKENI. The CDR3 has 13 residues. CDR3 coding DNA: TGTGCCAGCTCACCTGAGAGAGGGCCCGAGCAGTACTTC. Translation gives CASSPERGPEQYF.